The source of this T cell receptor (beta chain) is a study of blood T cell repertoires in COVID-19 (dated by TCRdb to 2020 to 2021). Context from the whole study: Collaborator samples came from the United States, Italy and Spain and covered acute and convalescent phases of COVID-19. The samples were drawn from the first 160 participants of the ongoing ImmuneRACE study and from 950 to 1,500 subjects provided by 6 global collaborators. A freely available public database, intended as a resource for researchers studying the immune response to SARS-CoV-2, is where the repertoires were released. The dataset comprised deeply sampled blood TCRbeta repertoires from subjects exposed to, actively infected with, or recovered from COVID-19. The prospective study material was composed of cDNA or gDNA derived from T cells, B-cell-depleted T cells, or PBMCs. Nearly every sample came with metadata listing a de-identified subject ID, COVID-19 status, age in years and sex. Where available, HLA class I and class II types were taken from metadata supplied by the sample provider and were not determined by assay-based typing.

TCRbeta CDR3 regions were amplified from genomic DNA by means of the immunoSEQ Assay, a bias-controlled multiplex PCR. In the authors' own workflow: The number of nucleated cells in each sample was estimated by amplification of reference gene primers within the assay. Sequence reads were collapsed and filtered to measure the absolute abundance of every unique TCRbeta CDR3 rearrangement. Productive Simpson clonality was computed per sample as the square root of Simpson's diversity index over productive rearrangements. Imported from immuneACCESS, the table was reduced by TCRdb to in-frame sequences with V and J called. These copies leave out some clones; in studies compared against another copy, an unresolved V gene accounts for under half, and the cause of the remainder is not known. That table supplies the V and J calls and clone size; D and trimming were determined from the DNA. The sample table records about 170,000 clones; around 90% of these occur just once. The ten largest account for 2.5% of the sample.

Notes on this clone: The antigen this receptor binds is unknown. Base qualities were left out, and no much larger clone turns up one base away.

At one collaborating source in Seattle, patients were enrolled during active infection and were followed longitudinally through the course of disease. Collaborating institutions collected whole blood in K2EDTA tubes following their own protocols. For TCRbeta analysis, collaborator samples were shipped as frozen whole blood, as isolated PBMCs, or as DNA extracted from either sample type. Beyond this particular receptor, the publication reports: The quantity of clinical and demographic metadata differed by source and by participant and was supplied without curation.

The TCR originated in a woman aged 80 or older with COVID-19, enrolled during active disease. The sequenced sample was peripheral blood.

The CDR3 region has the sequence CASSQPGTGTEAFF. The base sequence is TGCGCCAGCAGCCAACCCGGGACAGGCACTGAAGCTTTCTTT. The chain links TRBV4-1 with TRBJ1-1; 8 central bases correspond to TRBD1. Taken from cysteine to phenylalanine, the CDR3 has 14 residues. The CDR3 DNA has 42 bases and is translated from base 1. As encoded in the germline V gene, CDR1 is MGHRA while CDR2 is YSYEKL. V and J are trimmed by 2 bases and 4 bases, and the gene matches miss 3 bases of the junction.